The entry below describes one T cell receptor (beta chain). Germline CDR1 reads MNHEY; CDR2 reads SMNVEV (reference sequence). V was trimmed by 4 bases and J by 0 bases, leaving 10 bases between them. This CDR3 comprises 15 residues. This table comes from immunoSEQ multiplex PCR, and its TCRdb copy is limited to in-frame clones, with some not included. The table lists around 120,000 clones, 87% of them singletons. This sample stems from a study of blood T cell repertoires in COVID-19. Material for sequencing was peripheral blood. This TCR was recovered from a human donor in a cohort sampled during active COVID-19. V and J are TRBV27 and TRBJ1-3, with TRBD1 as a possible D gene (6 bases). CDR3 nucleotide sequence: TGTGCCAGCAGTTCCGGCAGGGGCTCTGGAAACACCATATATTTT. Encoded protein: CASSSGRGSGNTIYF.